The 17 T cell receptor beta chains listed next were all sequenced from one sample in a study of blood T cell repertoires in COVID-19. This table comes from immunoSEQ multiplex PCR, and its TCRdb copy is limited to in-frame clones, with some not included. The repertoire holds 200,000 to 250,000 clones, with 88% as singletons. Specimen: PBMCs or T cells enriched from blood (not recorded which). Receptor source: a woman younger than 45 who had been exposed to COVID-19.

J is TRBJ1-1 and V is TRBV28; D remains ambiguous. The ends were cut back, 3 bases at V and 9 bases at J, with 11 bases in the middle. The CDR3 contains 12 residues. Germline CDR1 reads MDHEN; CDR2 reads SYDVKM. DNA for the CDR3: TGTGCCAGCAGTTTTTCCGGGTTCCAAGCTTTCTTT. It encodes CASSFSGFQAFF.

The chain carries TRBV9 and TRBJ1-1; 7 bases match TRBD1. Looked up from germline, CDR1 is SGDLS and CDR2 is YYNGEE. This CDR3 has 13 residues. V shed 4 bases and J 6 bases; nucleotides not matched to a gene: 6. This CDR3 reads CASSPWTGSEAFF. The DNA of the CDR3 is TGTGCCAGCAGCCCCTGGACAGGATCTGAAGCTTTCTTT.

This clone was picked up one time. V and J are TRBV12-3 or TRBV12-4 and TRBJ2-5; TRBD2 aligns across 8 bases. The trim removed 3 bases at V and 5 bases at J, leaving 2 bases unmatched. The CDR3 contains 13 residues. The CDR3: CASSFVAGETQYF. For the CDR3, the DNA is TGTGCCAGCAGTTTTGTAGCGGGGGAGACCCAGTACTTC.

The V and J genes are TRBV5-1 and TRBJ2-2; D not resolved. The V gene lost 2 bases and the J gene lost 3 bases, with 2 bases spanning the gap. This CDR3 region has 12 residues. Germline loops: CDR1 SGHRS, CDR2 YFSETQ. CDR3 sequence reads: CASSFDTGELFF. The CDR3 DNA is TGCGCCAGCAGCTTCGACACCGGGGAGCTGTTTTTT.

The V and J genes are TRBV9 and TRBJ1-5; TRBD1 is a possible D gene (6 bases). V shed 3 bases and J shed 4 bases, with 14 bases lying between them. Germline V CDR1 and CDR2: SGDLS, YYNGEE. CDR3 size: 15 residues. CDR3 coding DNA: TGTGCCAGCAGCGCCCTCGGGACACCAAATCAGCCCCAGCATTTT. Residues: CASSALGTPNQPQHF. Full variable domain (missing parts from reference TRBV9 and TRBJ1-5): DSGVTQTPKHLITATGQRVTLRCSPRSGDLSVYWYQQSLDQGLQFLIQYYNGEERAKGNILERFSAQQFPDLHSELNLSSLELGDSALYFCASSALGTPNQPQHFGDGTRLSIL.

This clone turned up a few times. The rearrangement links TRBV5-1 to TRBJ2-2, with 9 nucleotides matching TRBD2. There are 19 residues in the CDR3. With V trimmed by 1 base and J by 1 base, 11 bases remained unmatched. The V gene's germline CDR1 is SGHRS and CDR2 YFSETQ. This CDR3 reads CASSLRLGSGSLNTGELFF. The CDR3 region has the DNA TGCGCCAGCAGCTTGCGTCTCGGTAGCGGGAGTTTGAACACCGGGGAGCTGTTTTTT.

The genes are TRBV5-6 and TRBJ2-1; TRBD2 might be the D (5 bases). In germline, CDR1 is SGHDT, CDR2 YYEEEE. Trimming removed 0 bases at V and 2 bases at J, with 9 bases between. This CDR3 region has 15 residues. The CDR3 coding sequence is TGTGCCAGCAGCTTGGGTCGCGGGCCCTACAATGAGCAGTTCTTC. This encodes CASSLGRGPYNEQFF. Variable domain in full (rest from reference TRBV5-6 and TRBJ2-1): DAGVTQSPTHLIKTRGQQVTLRCSPKSGHDTVSWYQQALGQGPQFIFQYYEEEERQRGNFPDRFSGHQFPNYSSELNVNALLLGDSALYLCASSLGRGPYNEQFFGPGTRLTVL.

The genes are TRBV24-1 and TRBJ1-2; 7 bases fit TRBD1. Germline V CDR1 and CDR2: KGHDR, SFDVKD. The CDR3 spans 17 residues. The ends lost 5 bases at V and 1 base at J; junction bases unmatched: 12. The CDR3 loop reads CATSGGDRDAFNYGYTF. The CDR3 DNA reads TGTGCCACCAGTGGGGGAGACAGGGATGCTTTTAACTATGGCTACACCTTC.

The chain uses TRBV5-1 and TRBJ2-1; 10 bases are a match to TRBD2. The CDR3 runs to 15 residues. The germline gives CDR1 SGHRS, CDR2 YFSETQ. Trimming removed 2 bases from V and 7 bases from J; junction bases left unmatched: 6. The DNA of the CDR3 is TGCGCCAGCAGCTTATTAGGAGCGGGAGGGAATGAGCAGTTCTTC. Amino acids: CASSLLGAGGNEQFF.

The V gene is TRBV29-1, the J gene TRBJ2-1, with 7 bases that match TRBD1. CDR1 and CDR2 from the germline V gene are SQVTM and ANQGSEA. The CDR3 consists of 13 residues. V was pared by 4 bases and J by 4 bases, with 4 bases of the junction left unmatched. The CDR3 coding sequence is TGCAGCGTTGGACAGGGTCCGTACAATGAGCAGTTCTTC. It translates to CSVGQGPYNEQFF.

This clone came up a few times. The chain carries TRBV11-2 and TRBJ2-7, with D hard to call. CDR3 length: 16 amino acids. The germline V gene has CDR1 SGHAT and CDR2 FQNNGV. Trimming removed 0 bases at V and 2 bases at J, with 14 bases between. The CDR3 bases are TGTGCCAGCAGCTTAGATCTGGAGTACCTTACCTACGAGCAGTACTTC. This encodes CASSLDLEYLTYEQYF.

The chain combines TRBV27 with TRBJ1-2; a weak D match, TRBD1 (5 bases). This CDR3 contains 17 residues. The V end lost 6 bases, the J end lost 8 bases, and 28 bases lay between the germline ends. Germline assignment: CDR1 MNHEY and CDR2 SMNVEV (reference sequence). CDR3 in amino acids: CASSLSPSQGFGRGYTF. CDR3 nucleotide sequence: TGTGCCAGCAGCCTATCGCCCTCCCAGGGATTCGGGAGAGGCTACACCTTC.

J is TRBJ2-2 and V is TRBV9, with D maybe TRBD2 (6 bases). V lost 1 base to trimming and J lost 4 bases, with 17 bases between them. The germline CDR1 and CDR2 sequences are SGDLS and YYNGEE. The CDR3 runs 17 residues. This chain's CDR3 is CASSVITGGGFTGELFF. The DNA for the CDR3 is TGTGCCAGCAGCGTAATCACCGGGGGTGGCTTCACCGGGGAGCTGTTTTTT.

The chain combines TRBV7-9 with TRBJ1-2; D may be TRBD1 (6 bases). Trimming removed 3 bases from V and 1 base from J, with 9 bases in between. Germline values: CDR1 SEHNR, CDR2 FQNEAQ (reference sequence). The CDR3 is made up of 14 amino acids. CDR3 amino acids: CASSFRDINYGYTF. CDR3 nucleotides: TGTGCCAGCAGCTTCCGGGACATTAACTATGGCTACACCTTC.

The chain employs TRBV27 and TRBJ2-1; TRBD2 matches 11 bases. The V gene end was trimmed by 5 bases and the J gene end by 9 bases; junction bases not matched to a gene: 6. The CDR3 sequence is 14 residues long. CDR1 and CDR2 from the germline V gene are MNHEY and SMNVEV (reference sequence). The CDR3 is CASSLSTSGIEQFF. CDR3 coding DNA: TGTGCCAGCAGTCTGTCGACTAGCGGGATTGAGCAGTTCTTC.

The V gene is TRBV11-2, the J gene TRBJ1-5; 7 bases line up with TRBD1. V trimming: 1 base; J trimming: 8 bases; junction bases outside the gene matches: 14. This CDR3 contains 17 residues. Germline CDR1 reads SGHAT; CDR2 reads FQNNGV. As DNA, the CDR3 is TGTGCCAGCAGCTTAGGAGTGTCGGTCAGGGGGAATGAGCCCCAGCATTTT. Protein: CASSLGVSVRGNEPQHF.

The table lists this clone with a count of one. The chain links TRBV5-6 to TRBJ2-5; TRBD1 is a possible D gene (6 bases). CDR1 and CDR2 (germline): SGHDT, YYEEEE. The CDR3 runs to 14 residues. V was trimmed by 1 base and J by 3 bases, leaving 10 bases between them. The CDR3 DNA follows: TGTGCCAGCAGCTTGATGGGACAAAAAGAGACCCAGTACTTC. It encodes CASSLMGQKETQYF.